The TCR beta chain described here comes from a study of blood T cell repertoires in COVID-19. Study overall: The United States, Italy and Spain supplied acute and convalescent COVID-19 samples. The analysed material was cDNA or gDNA that came from T cells, B-cell-depleted T cells, or PBMCs.

In the study's own analysis: It was from reference gene primer amplification that nucleated cell counts were estimated. Assay used: immunoSEQ multiplex PCR; TCRdb lists only in-frame clones, some missing. That table is the source of V, J and clone size, and D and trimming were worked out from the DNA. The table has approximately 180,000 clones, approximately 85% seen once. The sequenced material came from peripheral blood. The receptor's source is a woman of 80 years or more with acute or convalescent COVID-19.

CDR3 residues: CASRDGTDQETQYF. DNA for the CDR3: TGTGCCAGCAGGGACGGGACAGATCAAGAGACCCAGTACTTC. V is TRBV6-6 and J is TRBJ2-5; 7 nucleotides line up with TRBD1. V shed 6 bases, J shed 2 bases, and the junction held 6 bases outside the gene matches. This CDR3 spans 14 amino acids. Germline V gene lookup returns CDR1 MNHNY and CDR2 SVGAGI (reference sequence).